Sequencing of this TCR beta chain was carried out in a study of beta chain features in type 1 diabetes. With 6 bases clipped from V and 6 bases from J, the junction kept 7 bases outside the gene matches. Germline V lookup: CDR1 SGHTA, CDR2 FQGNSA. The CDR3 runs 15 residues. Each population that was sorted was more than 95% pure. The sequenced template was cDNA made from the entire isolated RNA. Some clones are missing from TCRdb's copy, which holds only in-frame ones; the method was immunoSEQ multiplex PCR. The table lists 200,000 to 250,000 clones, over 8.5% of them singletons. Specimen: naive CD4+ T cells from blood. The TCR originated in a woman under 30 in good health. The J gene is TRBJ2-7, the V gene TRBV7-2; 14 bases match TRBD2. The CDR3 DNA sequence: TGTGCCAGCAGATGGGGGACTAGCGGGAGCCCCGAGCAGTACTTC. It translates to CASRWGTSGSPEQYF.